This T cell receptor beta chain was documented in a study of siplizumab effects on memory and regulatory T cells. General study results and limits: The average Treg-derived proportion among mappable alloreactive CD4+ clones was less than 80% with siplizumab versus about 28% in controls. Proliferating CD4+ or CD8+ clones, roughly 75-96% of them, lacked an assignable naive or memory phenotype. It seemed that naive T cells were more diverse than memory cells and were major contributors to the alloresponse.

In the case of this clone: What it binds is not known.

The study assayed roughly 91,000 TCR templates per sample. Repertoires were generated with immunoSEQ multiplex PCR, while TCRdb's copy carries only in-frame clones and drops some. Of approximately 84,000 clones listed, around 95% were seen once; the top ten hold approximately 17%. The germline V and J ends were trimmed by 10 bases and 4 bases, with 11 bases remaining between them. Per the germline V gene, CDR1 is MDHEN and CDR2 is SYDVKM. The CDR3 contains 11 residues. The chain has TRBV28 and TRBJ2-7; tentatively, D is TRBD2 (7 bases). Sequencing was done on a sample of CD8+ T cells sorted from blood. This receptor was taken from a human donor in good health. The CDR3 nucleotides are TGTGCCATTGGGGGGGCTTACGAGCAGTACTTC. Translated, it gives CAIGGAYEQYF.